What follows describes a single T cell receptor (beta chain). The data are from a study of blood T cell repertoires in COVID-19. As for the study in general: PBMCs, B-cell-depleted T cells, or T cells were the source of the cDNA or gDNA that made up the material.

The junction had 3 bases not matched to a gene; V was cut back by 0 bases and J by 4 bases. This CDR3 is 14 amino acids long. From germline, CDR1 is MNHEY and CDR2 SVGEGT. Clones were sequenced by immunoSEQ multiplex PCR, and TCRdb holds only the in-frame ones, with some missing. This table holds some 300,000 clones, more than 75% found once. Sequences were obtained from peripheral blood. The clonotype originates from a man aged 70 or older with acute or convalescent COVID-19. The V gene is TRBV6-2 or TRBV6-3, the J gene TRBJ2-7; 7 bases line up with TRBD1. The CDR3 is CASSYSRGWYEQYF. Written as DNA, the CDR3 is TGTGCCAGCAGTTACTCCAGGGGGTGGTACGAGCAGTACTTC.